The 4 T cell receptor beta chains given below trace back to one sample, sequenced in a study of blood T cells in healthy people across ages. It was with a sample-barcoded 5' primer and a J-beta primer mix that a second PCR of about 7 to 12 cycles was run. TCRdb re-called the 5' RACE reads through MiXCR, storing one row per CDR3 protein. The table lists around 990,000 distinct CDR3 sequences, around 25% of them singletons. The data were also submitted as part of a second study, on T cells of mothers and their children.

Sequenced sample: blood. The receptors were sampled from a girl aged 2-10 years in good health.

Only a few counts were recorded for this clonotype. The J gene is TRBJ2-5, the V gene TRBV10-3; perhaps D is TRBD1 or TRBD2 (5 bases each). The CDR3 runs to 12 residues. Trimming took off 9 bases at V and 2 bases at J, with 10 bases between the two ends. Germline CDR1 reads ENHRY; CDR2 reads SYGVKD. CDR3 residues: CAMGDGQETQYF. CDR3 coding DNA: TGTGCCATGGGGGACGGTCAAGAGACCCAGTACTTC.

The genes are TRBV7-2 and TRBJ2-5, with D perhaps TRBD1 or TRBD2 (6 bases each). Trimming left V 4 bases short and J 3 bases short, with 15 bases between. CDR1 SGHTA and CDR2 FQGNSA come from the germline V gene. The CDR3 totals 15 residues. In DNA form, the CDR3 reads TGTGCCAGCAGCTCTAGGGGGGCCCAGGAAGAGACCCAGTACTTC. This codes for CASSSRGAQEETQYF.

This clonotype was seen more than once but under ten times. The V gene is TRBV24-1, the J gene TRBJ2-1; 8 bases match TRBD1. Germline trimming cut 4 bases from V and 8 bases from J; bases unmatched to any gene: 6. Looked up from germline, CDR1 is KGHDR and CDR2 is SFDVKD. This CDR3 has 14 amino acids. The CDR3 DNA is TGTGCCACCAGTGACACGGCAGGGGGCTATGAGCAGTTCTTC. Residues: CATSDTAGGYEQFF.

In DNA, the CDR3 is TGCAGTGCTAGAGATCCCCGCGGGTCCTCCTACAATGAGCAGTTCTTC. It specifies CSARDPRGSSYNEQFF. J is TRBJ2-1 and V is TRBV20-1; D is possibly TRBD2 (5 bases). In germline, CDR1 is DFQATT, CDR2 SNEGSKA (reference sequence). The CDR3 extends over 16 amino acids. V lost 0 bases and J 0 bases, leaving 12 bases between the germline ends.